This TCR beta chain was captured in a study of blood T cell repertoires in COVID-19. As for the study in general: The origin of the acute and convalescent COVID-19 samples was the United States, Italy and Spain. Sample material is recorded as cDNA or gDNA derived from T cells, B-cell-depleted T cells, or PBMCs.

Some clones are missing from TCRdb's copy, which holds only in-frame ones; the method was immunoSEQ multiplex PCR. The repertoire holds over 100,000 clones, with roughly 82% as singletons. CDR3 size: 13 residues. V lost 9 bases and J lost 1, with 11 bases in between. Looked up from germline, CDR1 is KGHDR and CDR2 is SFDVKD. The TCR sequence derives from a man aged 60 to 69 with acute or convalescent COVID-19. Material: peripheral blood. The chain couples TRBV24-1 to TRBJ1-1; D might be TRBD1 (6 bases). The CDR3 sequence: CATRYRENTEAFF. The CDR3 DNA follows: TGTGCCACCCGCTACAGGGAGAACACTGAAGCTTTCTTT.